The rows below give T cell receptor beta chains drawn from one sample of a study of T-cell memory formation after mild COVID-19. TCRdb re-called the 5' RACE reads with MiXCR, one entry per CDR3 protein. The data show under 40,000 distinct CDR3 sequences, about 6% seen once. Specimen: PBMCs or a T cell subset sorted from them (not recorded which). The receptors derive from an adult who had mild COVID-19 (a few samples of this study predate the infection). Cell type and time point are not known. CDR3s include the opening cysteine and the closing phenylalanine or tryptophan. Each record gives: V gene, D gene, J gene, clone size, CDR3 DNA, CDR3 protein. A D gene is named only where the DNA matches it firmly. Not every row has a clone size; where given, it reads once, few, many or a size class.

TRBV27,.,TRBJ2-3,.,TGTGCCAGCAGTTTCACTGGAGGCTCTTTAATCACAGATACGCAGTATTTT,CASSFTGGSLITDTQYF
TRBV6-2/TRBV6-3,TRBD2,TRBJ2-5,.,TGTGCCAGCAGTTACTCTACTAGCGCCGGCCAAGAGACCCAGTACTTC,CASSYSTSAGQETQYF
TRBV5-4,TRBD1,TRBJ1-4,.,TGTGCCAGCAGCTTGACCACCGGGACAGGGTATGAAAAACTGTTTTTT,CASSLTTGTGYEKLFF
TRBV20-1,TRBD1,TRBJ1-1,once,TGCAGTGCTAGAGATCCAAACCGGGACAGAGACACTGAAGCTTTCTTT,CSARDPNRDRDTEAFF
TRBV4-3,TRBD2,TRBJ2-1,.,TGCGCCAGCAGCCAAGATAAAGCGGGATCCAACAATGAGCAGTTCTTC,CASSQDKAGSNNEQFF
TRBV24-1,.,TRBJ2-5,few,TGTGCCACATCTAGGGGAAACCAAGAGACCCAGTACTTC,CATSRGNQETQYF
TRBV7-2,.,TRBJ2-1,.,TGTGCCAGCAGTTCCGGGACCACCAATGAGCAGTTCTTC,CASSSGTTNEQFF
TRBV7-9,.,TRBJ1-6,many,TGTGCCAGCAGCTTAGCGTTCGGGGATTCACCCCTCCACTTT,CASSLAFGDSPLHF
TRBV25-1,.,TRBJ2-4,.,TGTGCCAGCAGTGGGACCCTCAAAAACATTCAGTACTTC,CASSGTLKNIQYF
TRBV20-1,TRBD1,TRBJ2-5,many,TGCAGTGCTAGAGGGGACAGTACACAAGAGACCCAGTACTTC,CSARGDSTQETQYF
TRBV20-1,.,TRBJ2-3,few,TGCAGTGCAGAGACCTATTCCATCCGGACAGATACGCAGTATTTT,CSAETYSIRTDTQYF
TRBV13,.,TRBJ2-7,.,TGTGCCAGCAGCCTGCGAGGGACTCCGAATAAGTACGAGCAGTACTTC,CASSLRGTPNKYEQYF
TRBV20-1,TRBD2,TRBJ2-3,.,TGCAGTGCTCGACTAGCGAGGGGTGGTGATACGCAGTATTTT,CSARLARGGDTQYF
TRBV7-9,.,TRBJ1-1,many,TGTGCCAGCAGCCCCCTAAGGTTCCGGGTGGGGACTGAAGCTTTCTTT,CASSPLRFRVGTEAFF
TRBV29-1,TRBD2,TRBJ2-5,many,TGCAGCGTTAACTCAGGACTAGCGGGGGGATATGGGGAGACCCAGTACTTC,CSVNSGLAGGYGETQYF
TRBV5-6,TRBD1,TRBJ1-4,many,TGTGCCAGCAGCCGGGGACAGGGTTCTGAAAAACTGTTTTTT,CASSRGQGSEKLFF
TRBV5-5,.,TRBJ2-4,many,TGTGCCAGCAGCGCCCGCTCTGCCTCCCAGGGGATTCAGTACTTC,CASSARSASQGIQYF
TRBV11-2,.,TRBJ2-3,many,TGTGCCAGCGACCGGGACGCCTTAGATACGCAGTATTTT,CASDRDALDTQYF
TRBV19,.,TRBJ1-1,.,TGTGCCAGTAGTATTAGTTCTGGGAACACTGAAGCTTTCTTT,CASSISSGNTEAFF
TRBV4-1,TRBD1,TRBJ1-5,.,TGCGCCAGCAGACGGACGGACAGGGTGGATCAGCCCCAGCATTTT,CASRRTDRVDQPQHF